The T cell receptor beta chain under discussion was sequenced for a study of T cells in Graves' hyperthyroidism and ophthalmopathy. V dropped 6 bases and J dropped 3 bases, with 18 bases sitting between them. The CDR3 loop spans 15 amino acids. CDR1 and CDR2 from the germline V gene are DFQATT and SNEGSKA (reference sequence). Template material for amplifying TCR beta CDR3 regions consisted of RNA transcripts. Initially, a first-round RT-PCR of the TCR CDR3 employed the HTBI primer set. In TCRdb, the multiplex PCR reads were re-called with MiXCR into one record per CDR3 protein. This sample has some 370,000 distinct CDR3 sequences, with about 14% found just once.

The origin of this receptor is a man aged 45-65 years with Graves' ophthalmopathy. The sequencing input was blood. The chain recombines TRBV20-1 with TRBJ2-4, with D possibly being TRBD1 or TRBD2 (5 bases each). CDR3 in amino acids: CSAPGAGLGKNIQYF. For the CDR3, the DNA is TGCAGTGCCCCCGGGGCGGGTTTAGGCAAAAACATTCAGTACTTC.